This T cell receptor (beta chain) came from a study of blood T cell repertoires in COVID-19. Study-level information: COVID-19 samples, acute and convalescent, were from the United States, Italy and Spain.

Study processing details: The authors estimated nucleated cell counts from reference gene primer amplification. Sequenced by immunoSEQ multiplex PCR; TCRdb stores in-frame clones only, minus some. D and trimming come from the DNA, and the V and J calls and clone size come from that table. The top ten clones hold less than 30% of a sample with tens of thousands of clones, about four fifths of them seen once. The CDR3 runs 13 residues. V was shortened by 5 bases and J by 8 bases, with 15 bases between the two germline ends. The V gene's germline CDR1 is MNHNY and CDR2 SVGAGI (reference sequence). Sequenced input: peripheral blood. The chain employs TRBV6-6 and TRBJ1-2; a possible D gene is TRBD1 (6 bases). This sequence originates from a human donor in a cohort sampled during active COVID-19. The CDR3 loop reads CASSRLGQTGYTF. The DNA for the CDR3 is TGTGCCAGCAGTCGACTCGGACAGACCGGCTACACCTTC.